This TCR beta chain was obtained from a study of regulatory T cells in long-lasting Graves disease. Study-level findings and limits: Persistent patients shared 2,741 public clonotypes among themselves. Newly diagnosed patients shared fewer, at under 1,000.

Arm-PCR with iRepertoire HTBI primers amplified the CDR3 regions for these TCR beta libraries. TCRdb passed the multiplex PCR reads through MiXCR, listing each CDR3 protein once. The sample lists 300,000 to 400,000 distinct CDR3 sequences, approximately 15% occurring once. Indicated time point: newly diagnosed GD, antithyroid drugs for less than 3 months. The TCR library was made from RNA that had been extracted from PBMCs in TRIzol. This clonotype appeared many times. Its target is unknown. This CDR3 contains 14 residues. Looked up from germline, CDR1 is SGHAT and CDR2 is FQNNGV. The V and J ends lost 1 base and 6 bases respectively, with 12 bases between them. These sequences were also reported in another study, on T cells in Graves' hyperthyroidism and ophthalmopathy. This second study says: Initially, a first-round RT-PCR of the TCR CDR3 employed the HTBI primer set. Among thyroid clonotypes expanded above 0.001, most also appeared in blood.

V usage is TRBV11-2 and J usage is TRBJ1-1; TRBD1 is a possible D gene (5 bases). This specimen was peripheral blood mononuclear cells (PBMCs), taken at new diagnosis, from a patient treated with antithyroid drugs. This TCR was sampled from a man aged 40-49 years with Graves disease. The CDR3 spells CASSLAPAGSEAFF. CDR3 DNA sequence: TGTGCCAGCAGCTTAGCCCCGGCAGGGTCTGAAGCTTTCTTT.